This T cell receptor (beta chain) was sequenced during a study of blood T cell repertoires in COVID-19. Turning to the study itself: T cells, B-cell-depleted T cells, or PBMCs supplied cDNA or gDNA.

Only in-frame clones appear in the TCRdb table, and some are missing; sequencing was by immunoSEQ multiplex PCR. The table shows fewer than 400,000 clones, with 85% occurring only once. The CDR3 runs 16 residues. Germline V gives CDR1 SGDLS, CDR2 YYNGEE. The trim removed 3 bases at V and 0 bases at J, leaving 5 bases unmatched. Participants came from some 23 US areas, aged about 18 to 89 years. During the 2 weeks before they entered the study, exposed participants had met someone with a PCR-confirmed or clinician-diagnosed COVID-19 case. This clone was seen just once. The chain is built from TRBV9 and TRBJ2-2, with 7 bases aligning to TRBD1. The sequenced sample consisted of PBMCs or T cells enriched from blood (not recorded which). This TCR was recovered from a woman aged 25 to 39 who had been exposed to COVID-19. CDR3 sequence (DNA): TGTGCCAGCAGCGAGCCGGGACAGCCGAACACCGGGGAGCTGTTTTTT. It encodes CASSEPGQPNTGELFF. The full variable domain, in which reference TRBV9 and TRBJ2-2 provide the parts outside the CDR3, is DSGVTQTPKHLITATGQRVTLRCSPRSGDLSVYWYQQSLDQGLQFLIQYYNGEERAKGNILERFSAQQFPDLHSELNLSSLELGDSALYFCASSEPGQPNTGELFFGEGSRLTVL.